The 9 T cell receptor beta chains below come from one sample, sequenced in a study of blood T cells in healthy people across ages. Using a J-beta primer mix together with a sample-barcoded 5' primer, a second PCR was run for roughly 6 to 12 cycles. TCRdb fed the 5' RACE reads into MiXCR, producing one record per CDR3 protein. The profile shows over 1,300,000 distinct CDR3 sequences, around 59% of them singletons. The sample taken for sequencing was blood. All receptors come from a man aged 18 to 29 in good health.

There are a few counts of this clonotype. The chain carries TRBV6-2 or TRBV6-3 and TRBJ2-1; TRBD1 matches at 7 bases. Germline V gene data show CDR1 as MNHEY and CDR2 as SVGEGT. This CDR3 is 14 amino acids long. The V and J ends lost 7 bases and 3 bases, in that order; junction bases with no gene match: 6. CDR3 residues: CASTPGQNYNEQFF. CDR3 nucleotide sequence: TGTGCCAGCACCCCGGGACAGAACTACAATGAGCAGTTCTTC.

About this clonotype itself: Its ends do not fully match the called genes, so a read error is possible. This chain uses TRBV7-9 with TRBJ2-7; D remains unclear. The CDR3 spans 13 residues. Germline values: CDR1 SEHNR, CDR2 FQNEAQ (reference sequence). CDR3 DNA sequence: TGTGCCGGCAGCACCAGACTGAGCTACGAGCAGTACTTC. It yields the protein CAGSTRLSYEQYF.

This clonotype was counted a few times. The genes are TRBV6-5 and TRBJ2-4; D is possibly TRBD1 (6 bases). The CDR3 covers 15 residues. The germline V gene encodes CDR1 MNHEY and CDR2 SVGAGI. Trimming stripped 5 bases from V and 8 bases from J, with 19 bases between. CDR3 loop: CASSRQDSIVDIQYF. CDR3 sequence (DNA): TGTGCCAGCAGTCGACAGGACAGTATCGTGGACATTCAGTACTTC.

This chain uses TRBV20-1 with TRBJ2-7; D possibly corresponds to TRBD1 (5 bases). The CDR3 has 14 amino acids. V gave up 6 bases and J gave up 5 bases, with 20 bases separating them. Germline CDR1 reads DFQATT; CDR2 reads SNEGSKA (reference sequence). In DNA, the CDR3 is TGCAGTGCCTTTAATATACAGGAGCTCCACGAGCAGTACTTC. This gives the protein CSAFNIQELHEQYF.

V is TRBV20-1 and J is TRBJ1-2; 9 bases are shared with TRBD1. Germline CDR1 is DFQATT and CDR2 is SNEGSKA (reference sequence). This CDR3 region has 14 residues. The V gene end was trimmed by 0 bases and the J gene end by 10 bases; junction bases not matched to a gene: 9. The CDR3 region is CSAREPGQGVDYTF. As DNA, the CDR3 is TGCAGTGCTAGAGAGCCGGGACAGGGAGTTGACTACACCTTC.

The V gene is TRBV10-3, the J gene TRBJ1-2; D is ambiguous. V lost 3 bases and J lost 3, with 17 bases in between. Germline V gene data show CDR1 as ENHRY and CDR2 as SYGVKD. The CDR3 length is 16 residues. Written as DNA, the CDR3 is TGTGCCATCAGTGACCCACAGAGCCTACTGCACTATGGCTACACCTTC. It specifies CAISDPQSLLHYGYTF.

The rearrangement uses TRBV19 and TRBJ2-3; D is possibly TRBD2 (6 bases). Trimming pared 0 bases from V and 0 bases from J, leaving 7 bases between. From germline, CDR1 is LNHDA and CDR2 SQIVND (reference sequence). The CDR3 has 15 amino acids. The CDR3: CASSIDGTSTDTQYF. The CDR3 region has the DNA TGTGCCAGTAGTATAGATGGGACTAGCACAGATACGCAGTATTTT.

Comment on this clonotype: Its ends do not fully match the called genes, so a read error is possible. This chain joins TRBV12-3 or TRBV12-4 and TRBJ2-3; the match to TRBD2 covers 12 bases. This CDR3 comprises 16 residues. The DNA of the CDR3 is TGTGCCAGCAGTTTCCTGACTAGCGGGAGAACAGATACACAGTATTTT. Encoded protein: CASSFLTSGRTDTQYF.

This clonotype was found a few times. The rearrangement uses TRBV2 and TRBJ2-1; a possible D gene is TRBD2 (6 bases). In germline, CDR1 is SNHLY, CDR2 FYNNEI. This CDR3 region has 14 residues. V lost 6 bases and J lost 0, with 9 bases in between. CDR3 DNA: TGTGCCAGCAGGGAGACTAGCTCCTACAATGAGCAGTTCTTC. Its translation: CASRETSSYNEQFF.